The present T cell receptor (beta chain) was sequenced within a study of blood T cells in healthy people across ages. Study conclusions and caveats: Shifts in expanded clonotypes may have been confounded by donor CMV status, which was unknown.

Trimming took off 2 bases at V and 2 bases at J, with 12 bases between the two ends. The CDR3 totals 15 residues. CDR1 is SGHAT and CDR2 is FQNNGV in the germline V gene. Extraction of total RNA produced a minimum of 5 micrograms from each sample. A J-beta primer mix and a sample-barcoded 5' primer were used in a second PCR of about 6 to 12 cycles. TCRdb reprocessed the 5' RACE reads with MiXCR, giving one entry per CDR3 protein. This sample has approximately 830,000 distinct CDR3 sequences, with 55% to 65% found just once. Concerning this clonotype: Its antigen is undetermined.

Sequenced input: blood. The rearrangement joins TRBV11-2 to TRBJ2-5, with a weak D call TRBD2 (6 bases). The origin of this receptor is a man aged 25-45 years in good health. The CDR3 sequence: CASSLNAGSQETQYF. The CDR3 region has the DNA TGTGCCAGCAGCTTAAATGCGGGGTCGCAAGAGACCCAGTACTTC.